This entry features one T cell receptor (beta chain) sequence. These data come from a study of T cell changes during pregnancy in multiple sclerosis. The method was immunoSEQ multiplex PCR; TCRdb's version includes in-frame clones alone and lacks a portion of them. The sample holds some 74,000 clones, roughly 89% seen once. Material: peripheral blood, obtained after pregnancy. This receptor was identified in a female donor in good health, enrolled as a control in a pregnancy study.

CDR3 in amino acids: CASSSSASGSYNEQFF. DNA of the CDR3: TGTGCCAGCAGTTCCTCGGCTAGCGGGAGTTACAATGAGCAGTTCTTC. The rearrangement links TRBV27 to TRBJ2-1; 10 nucleotides align to TRBD2. V lost 4 bases and J lost 4; bases outside the gene matches: 7. Per germline, CDR1 MNHEY and CDR2 SMNVEV (reference sequence). The CDR3 has 16 residues.